The clone carrying this TCR beta chain appeared many times. Its antigen is unknown. The data originate from a study of T cells in Graves' hyperthyroidism and ophthalmopathy. The study enrolled patients aged 18 to 65 with newly diagnosed hyperthyroidism of under 2 months' duration. Diagnosing involved the use of clinical symptoms, serum thyroxine and TRAb, thyroid ultrasound and orbital computed tomography. The V end was cut by 3 bases, the J end by 4 bases, with 9 bases between. Germline CDR1 is SGHDN and CDR2 is FVKESK. The CDR3 sequence is 13 residues long. Amplification of TCR beta CDR3 regions used RNA as the template. An initial round of RT-PCR targeting the TCR CDR3 relied on the HTBI primer set. TCRdb used MiXCR to reprocess the multiplex PCR reads, holding one entry per CDR3 protein. This table holds just over 550,000 distinct CDR3 sequences, approximately 44% found once. The study's findings and limits: Researchers found most expanded thyroid clonotypes above 0.001 in blood as well.

The TCR was taken from a woman aged 18-30 years with Graves' hyperthyroidism. The specimen sequenced was peripheral blood or thyroid tissue (not recorded which). The genes are TRBV14 and TRBJ1-2, with D maybe TRBD1 (5 bases). The CDR3 loop is CASSQGDLYGYTF. The CDR3 DNA reads as TGTGCCAGCAGCCAGGGGGACCTCTATGGCTACACCTTC.